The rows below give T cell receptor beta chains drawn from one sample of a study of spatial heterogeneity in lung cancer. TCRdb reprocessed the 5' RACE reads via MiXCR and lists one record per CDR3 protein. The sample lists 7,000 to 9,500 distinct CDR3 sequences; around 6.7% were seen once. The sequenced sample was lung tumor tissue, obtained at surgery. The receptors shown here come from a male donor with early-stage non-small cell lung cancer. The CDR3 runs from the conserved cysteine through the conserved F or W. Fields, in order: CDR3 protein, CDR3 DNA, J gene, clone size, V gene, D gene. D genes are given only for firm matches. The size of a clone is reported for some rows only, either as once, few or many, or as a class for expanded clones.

CDR3aa: CASSRDRGTGELFF; CDR3nt: TGCGCCAGCAGCCGGGACAGGGGCACCGGGGAGCTGTTTTTT; j_gene: TRBJ2-2; abundance: medium-sized; v_gene: TRBV5-1; d_gene: TRBD1
CDR3aa: CASSFRLAGGPFSDTQYF; CDR3nt: TGTGCCAGCAGTTTTAGGCTAGCGGGGGGGCCTTTCTCAGATACGCAGTATTTT; j_gene: TRBJ2-3; abundance: many; v_gene: TRBV27; d_gene: TRBD2
CDR3aa: CASSQATLGAKNIQYF; CDR3nt: TGTGCCAGCAGCCAAGCCACCCTAGGAGCCAAAAACATTCAGTACTTC; j_gene: TRBJ2-4; abundance: medium-sized; v_gene: TRBV5-6; d_gene: NA
CDR3aa: CSARKAGGPGETQYF; CDR3nt: TGCAGTGCTAGAAAAGCGGGGGGGCCTGGAGAGACCCAGTACTTC; j_gene: TRBJ2-5; abundance: many; v_gene: TRBV20-1; d_gene: TRBD2
CDR3aa: CASSEISGGQHEQFF; CDR3nt: TGTGCCAGCAGTGAGATTAGCGGGGGACAACATGAGCAGTTCTTC; j_gene: TRBJ2-1; abundance: medium-sized; v_gene: TRBV6-1; d_gene: TRBD2
CDR3aa: CASSRTSGPIQVGTDTQYF; CDR3nt: TGTGCCAGCAGCCGGACTAGCGGGCCCATACAAGTTGGCACAGATACGCAGTATTTT; j_gene: TRBJ2-3; abundance: NA; v_gene: TRBV7-8; d_gene: TRBD2
CDR3aa: CASSTQLGTEAFF; CDR3nt: TGTGCCAGCAGCACGCAACTAGGGACTGAAGCTTTCTTT; j_gene: TRBJ1-1; abundance: many; v_gene: TRBV7-2; d_gene: NA
CDR3aa: CSASYVETQYF; CDR3nt: TGCAGTGCTAGTTATGTGGAGACCCAGTACTTC; j_gene: TRBJ2-5; abundance: many; v_gene: TRBV20-1; d_gene: NA
CDR3aa: CASSLGPDYEAFF; CDR3nt: TGTGCCAGCAGCTTAGGGCCGGACTATGAAGCTTTCTTT; j_gene: TRBJ1-1; abundance: medium-sized; v_gene: TRBV11-2; d_gene: NA
CDR3aa: CASSDRFENTIYF; CDR3nt: TGTGCCAGCAGTGACAGGTTTGAAAACACCATATATTTT; j_gene: TRBJ1-3; abundance: many; v_gene: TRBV27; d_gene: NA
CDR3aa: CASSQDNRGTNTGELFF; CDR3nt: TGCGCCAGCAGCCAAGATAATCGGGGGACGAACACCGGGGAGCTGTTTTTT; j_gene: TRBJ2-2; abundance: NA; v_gene: TRBV4-1; d_gene: NA
CDR3aa: CSVGPTGDTQYF; CDR3nt: TGCAGCGTTGGACCAACTGGGGATACGCAGTATTTT; j_gene: TRBJ2-3; abundance: medium-sized; v_gene: TRBV29-1; d_gene: NA
CDR3aa: CASSSKGHLNTEAFF; CDR3nt: TGCGCCAGCAGCTCGAAAGGACACTTAAACACTGAAGCTTTCTTT; j_gene: TRBJ1-1; abundance: many; v_gene: TRBV4-1; d_gene: NA
CDR3aa: CASSSGIWDEQFF; CDR3nt: TGTGCCAGCAGCTCAGGGATATGGGATGAGCAGTTCTTC; j_gene: TRBJ2-1; abundance: few; v_gene: TRBV7-9; d_gene: NA
CDR3aa: CSVAPRGPQETQYF; CDR3nt: TGCAGCGTTGCCCCCAGGGGTCCCCAAGAGACCCAGTACTTC; j_gene: TRBJ2-5; abundance: few; v_gene: TRBV29-1; d_gene: NA
CDR3aa: CASSYSTSGDYEQYF; CDR3nt: TGTGCCAGCAGTTACTCGACTAGCGGGGACTACGAGCAGTACTTC; j_gene: TRBJ2-7; abundance: many; v_gene: TRBV6-5; d_gene: TRBD2
CDR3aa: CASSVGPEQFF; CDR3nt: TGTGCCAGCAGCGTAGGGCCAGAGCAGTTCTTC; j_gene: TRBJ2-1; abundance: many; v_gene: TRBV9; d_gene: NA
CDR3aa: CASSLTGGSSPLHF; CDR3nt: TGTGCCAGCAGCTTAACAGGGGGCAGTTCACCCCTCCACTTT; j_gene: TRBJ1-6; abundance: medium-sized; v_gene: TRBV9; d_gene: TRBD1
CDR3aa: CAISERTGIHEQYF; CDR3nt: TGTGCCATCAGTGAGCGAACAGGGATCCACGAGCAGTACTTC; j_gene: TRBJ2-7; abundance: many; v_gene: TRBV10-3; d_gene: NA
CDR3aa: CASSAQYSGANVLTF; CDR3nt: TGTGCCAGCAGCGCTCAGTACTCTGGGGCCAACGTCCTGACTTTC; j_gene: TRBJ2-6; abundance: medium-sized; v_gene: TRBV9; d_gene: NA
CDR3aa: CSVRWDTQYF; CDR3nt: TGCAGCGTTCGGTGGGATACGCAGTATTTT; j_gene: TRBJ2-3; abundance: many; v_gene: TRBV29-1; d_gene: NA
CDR3aa: CSARDRGGLRQPQHF; CDR3nt: TGCAGTGCTAGAGATCGTGGGGGGTTAAGGCAGCCCCAGCATTTT; j_gene: TRBJ1-5; abundance: many; v_gene: TRBV20-1; d_gene: NA
CDR3aa: CASSQAPVSYNEQFF; CDR3nt: TGCGCCAGCAGCCAAGCTCCGGTTTCCTACAATGAGCAGTTCTTC; j_gene: TRBJ2-1; abundance: medium-sized; v_gene: TRBV4-3; d_gene: NA
CDR3aa: CASSLRSSRNTGELFF; CDR3nt: TGTGCCAGCAGCTTGCGGTCTAGCAGGAACACCGGGGAGCTGTTTTTT; j_gene: TRBJ2-2; abundance: many; v_gene: TRBV7-8; d_gene: NA
CDR3aa: CSVTTSGSDTGELFF; CDR3nt: TGCAGCGTTACGACTAGCGGGAGTGACACCGGGGAGCTGTTTTTT; j_gene: TRBJ2-2; abundance: many; v_gene: TRBV29-1; d_gene: TRBD2
CDR3aa: CASSQSAGYTF; CDR3nt: TGTGCCAGCAGCCAATCAGCTGGCTACACCTTC; j_gene: TRBJ1-2; abundance: medium-sized; v_gene: TRBV3-1; d_gene: NA
CDR3aa: CASSPFPGQGIEKLFF; CDR3nt: TGTGCCAGCAGTCCGTTCCCGGGACAGGGGATTGAAAAACTGTTTTTT; j_gene: TRBJ1-4; abundance: few; v_gene: TRBV6-6; d_gene: TRBD1
CDR3aa: CASSEQGADTQYF; CDR3nt: TGTGCCAGCAGTGAGCAGGGGGCAGATACGCAGTATTTT; j_gene: TRBJ2-3; abundance: many; v_gene: TRBV2; d_gene: TRBD1
CDR3aa: CSARIGLKTYEQYF; CDR3nt: TGCAGTGCTAGAATTGGACTGAAAACCTACGAGCAGTACTTC; j_gene: TRBJ2-7; abundance: many; v_gene: TRBV20-1; d_gene: NA
CDR3aa: CASSNRDQETQYF; CDR3nt: TGTGCCAGCAGCAACCGGGACCAAGAGACCCAGTACTTC; j_gene: TRBJ2-5; abundance: few; v_gene: TRBV4-2; d_gene: NA
CDR3aa: CACSGQAISYEQYF; CDR3nt: TGTGCCTGCTCGGGACAGGCCATATCCTACGAGCAGTACTTC; j_gene: TRBJ2-7; abundance: medium-sized; v_gene: TRBV30; d_gene: TRBD1
CDR3aa: CASSPSRRFGYTF; CDR3nt: TGTGCCAGCAGCCCCTCCCGCAGGTTTGGCTACACCTTC; j_gene: TRBJ1-2; abundance: many; v_gene: TRBV3-1; d_gene: NA
CDR3aa: CASTFSPDSYEQYF; CDR3nt: TGTGCCAGCACCTTTTCTCCCGACTCCTACGAGCAGTACTTC; j_gene: TRBJ2-7; abundance: medium-sized; v_gene: TRBV12-3/TRBV12-4; d_gene: NA
CDR3aa: CASSYETGGELFF; CDR3nt: TGTGCCAGCAGTTATGAGACAGGCGGGGAGCTGTTTTTT; j_gene: TRBJ2-2; abundance: medium-sized; v_gene: TRBV6-5; d_gene: NA
CDR3aa: CASSNTGGEQYF; CDR3nt: TGTGCCAGCAGCAATACAGGGGGCGAGCAGTACTTC; j_gene: TRBJ2-7; abundance: many; v_gene: TRBV7-2; d_gene: TRBD1
CDR3aa: CASSEKQVEDTEAFF; CDR3nt: TGTGCCAGCAGTGAAAAACAGGTTGAGGACACTGAAGCTTTCTTT; j_gene: TRBJ1-1; abundance: many; v_gene: TRBV6-1; d_gene: NA
CDR3aa: CASSPGQGIVGGYTF; CDR3nt: TGCGCCAGCAGCCCTGGACAGGGAATAGTTGGTGGCTACACCTTC; j_gene: TRBJ1-2; abundance: medium-sized; v_gene: TRBV5-1; d_gene: TRBD1
CDR3aa: CASSQGLAGSDTQYF; CDR3nt: TGTGCCAGCAGCCAAGGCCTAGCGGGATCGGATACGCAGTATTTT; j_gene: TRBJ2-3; abundance: medium-sized; v_gene: TRBV3-1; d_gene: TRBD2
CDR3aa: CASSRGTEYYEQYF; CDR3nt: TGTGCCAGCTCCAGGGGGACCGAGTACTACGAGCAGTACTTC; j_gene: TRBJ2-7; abundance: NA; v_gene: TRBV12-3/TRBV12-4; d_gene: TRBD1
CDR3aa: CASSLRGAGEQFF; CDR3nt: TGTGCCAGCAGCTTACGGGGAGCCGGTGAGCAGTTCTTC; j_gene: TRBJ2-1; abundance: many; v_gene: TRBV7-2; d_gene: NA
CDR3aa: CASSHLGSSLSGNTIYF; CDR3nt: TGTGCCAGCAGCCACCTAGGTTCGAGTCTCAGTGGAAACACCATATATTTT; j_gene: TRBJ1-3; abundance: many; v_gene: TRBV3-1; d_gene: NA
CDR3aa: CSAQTTGGRNQPQHF; CDR3nt: TGCAGTGCGCAAACCACAGGGGGACGCAATCAGCCCCAGCATTTT; j_gene: TRBJ1-5; abundance: medium-sized; v_gene: TRBV20-1; d_gene: TRBD1
CDR3aa: CASSDGIQETQYF; CDR3nt: TGTGCCAGCAGCGATGGGATCCAAGAGACCCAGTACTTC; j_gene: TRBJ2-5; abundance: many; v_gene: TRBV9; d_gene: NA
CDR3aa: CASSLTGDYFSEQYF; CDR3nt: TGCGCCAGCAGCTTGACAGGGGACTACTTCAGCGAGCAGTACTTC; j_gene: TRBJ2-7; abundance: medium-sized; v_gene: TRBV5-1; d_gene: NA
CDR3aa: CSVGNTGELFF; CDR3nt: TGCAGCGTTGGGAACACCGGGGAGCTGTTTTTT; j_gene: TRBJ2-2; abundance: many; v_gene: TRBV29-1; d_gene: NA
CDR3aa: CATRGSRYEQYF; CDR3nt: TGTGCCACACGAGGGAGCAGATACGAGCAGTACTTC; j_gene: TRBJ2-7; abundance: many; v_gene: TRBV2; d_gene: NA
CDR3aa: CASSLAGLAEYNEQFF; CDR3nt: TGTGCCAGCAGCTTAGCCGGGCTAGCGGAATACAATGAGCAGTTCTTC; j_gene: TRBJ2-1; abundance: few; v_gene: TRBV7-9; d_gene: TRBD2
CDR3aa: CASVSISGSEDEQFF; CDR3nt: TGTGCCAGCGTCTCAATTAGCGGGAGTGAGGATGAGCAGTTCTTC; j_gene: TRBJ2-1; abundance: many; v_gene: TRBV5-6; d_gene: TRBD2
CDR3aa: CASTPRTSGVETQYF; CDR3nt: TGTGCCAGCACCCCACGGACTAGCGGGGTGGAGACCCAGTACTTC; j_gene: TRBJ2-5; abundance: few; v_gene: TRBV28; d_gene: TRBD2
CDR3aa: CASSYTGVAFF; CDR3nt: TGTGCCAGCAGTTATACAGGGGTCGCTTTCTTT; j_gene: TRBJ1-1; abundance: medium-sized; v_gene: TRBV6-1; d_gene: TRBD1
CDR3aa: CASSPLSAETQYF; CDR3nt: TGTGCCAGCAGCCCCCTGTCTGCGGAGACCCAGTACTTC; j_gene: TRBJ2-5; abundance: many; v_gene: TRBV7-2; d_gene: NA